This is a list of T cell receptor beta chains from one sample in a study of T cells in Graves' hyperthyroidism and ophthalmopathy. Via MiXCR, TCRdb re-called the multiplex PCR reads, giving one row per CDR3 protein. The sample contains fewer than 450,000 distinct CDR3 sequences, 15% to 20% of which appear only once. Sequenced sample: blood. The receptors come from a man between 18 and 29 years old with Graves' ophthalmopathy. CDR3s leave out the opening cysteine and the closing phenylalanine or tryptophan.

J,V,CDR3
TRBJ2-7,TRBV20-1,SARGRETYEQY
TRBJ1-1,TRBV5-1,ASSTIENTEAF
TRBJ2-5,TRBV9,ASSVGVAGSQETQY
TRBJ2-1,TRBV28,ASSPGVYNEQF
TRBJ2-1,TRBV20-1,SRSGTGGTYEQF
TRBJ1-2,TRBV7-2,ASSRGQIYGYT
TRBJ1-2,TRBV5-1,ASSLPPGQIVANYGYT
TRBJ1-4,TRBV5-1,ASSAGQANEKLF
TRBJ2-1,TRBV10-3,AISETSFDEQF
TRBJ2-7,TRBV19,ASRPDRGDEQY
TRBJ2-5,TRBV28,ASIGGATRGGETQY
TRBJ2-1,TRBV5-4,ASSVSGTGINEQF
TRBJ1-2,TRBV4-2,ASSQDWGEAANYGYT
TRBJ1-3,TRBV6-1,ASSASTLTRTRGNTIY
TRBJ1-2,TRBV27,ASSGQGPYGYT
TRBJ1-4,TRBV12-3/TRBV12-4,ASSGTLVREKLF
TRBJ1-1,TRBV27,ASSRFPDHTEAF
TRBJ1-6,TRBV3-1,ASSQPGTRNSPLH
TRBJ2-5,TRBV9,ASSASSWETQY
TRBJ2-7,TRBV11-2,ASSLEGAAQY
TRBJ1-2,TRBV5-5,ASSHTGQGGYT
TRBJ2-1,TRBV7-9,ASSSETDSYNEQF
TRBJ1-5,TRBV12-3/TRBV12-4,ASSFKGSQPQH
TRBJ2-3,TRBV19,ASSPSTGAFTDTQY
TRBJ1-5,TRBV7-6,ASTPGTGEGQPQH
TRBJ2-3,TRBV20-1,SARTSADTQY
TRBJ1-2,TRBV9,ASSVAGGAADGYT